Listed below are T cell receptor beta chains from one sample, sequenced in a study of T cell changes during pregnancy in multiple sclerosis. Profiled with immunoSEQ multiplex PCR; TCRdb holds only in-frame clones, not every one. This repertoire shows approximately 87,000 clones, under 95% found once; its top ten account for 0.4% to 0.6%. Sample: CD4+ T cells from peripheral blood mononuclear cells, taken in the second trimester of pregnancy. These receptor sequences come from a female donor with multiple sclerosis, enrolled in a pregnancy study. The CDR3 runs from the conserved cysteine through the conserved F or W. Each record gives: V gene, clone size, J gene, D gene, CDR3 DNA, CDR3 protein. D genes are given only for firm matches. Clone size appears in some rows only: once, few, many, or a class for an expanded clone.

TRBV19,once,TRBJ2-1,TRBD2,TGTGCCACCTCTAGCGGGAGGGCCTACAATGAGCAGTTCTTC,CATSSGRAYNEQFF
TRBV19,.,TRBJ2-1,.,TGTGCCAGTAACACCGACGGACTATACTACAATGAGCAGTTCTTC,CASNTDGLYYNEQFF
TRBV5-1,.,TRBJ2-3,.,TGCGCCAGCAGCTTGCGCGGGGTCAGCACAGATACGCAGTATTTT,CASSLRGVSTDTQYF
TRBV27,.,TRBJ2-4,.,TGTGCCAGCAGTTTAGGGCAGGGCTTGGTTCCAAACATTCAGTACTTC,CASSLGQGLVPNIQYF
TRBV9,.,TRBJ1-6,TRBD1,TGTGCCAGCAGCTCCGGACAGGGAAGCAATTCACCCCTCCACTTT,CASSSGQGSNSPLHF
TRBV5-1,.,TRBJ1-1,.,TGCGCCAGCAGCTTGAGGGAGGCGGGGCAGAACACTGAAGCTTTCTTT,CASSLREAGQNTEAFF
TRBV18,.,TRBJ2-5,TRBD2,TGTGCCAGCTCTCCGATAGCGGGAGGCTTACAAGAGACCCAGTACTTC,CASSPIAGGLQETQYF
TRBV7-2,.,TRBJ2-1,TRBD2,TGTGCCAGCAGCATACGACTAGCCAGTGAGCAGTTCTTC,CASSIRLASEQFF
TRBV19,.,TRBJ2-5,.,TGTGCCAGTAGCCCCCACGGGAACAGTCTCCAAGAGACCCAGTACTTC,CASSPHGNSLQETQYF
TRBV13,.,TRBJ2-1,.,TGTGCCAGCAGCTCTCGAGGAGAGGGAGACAATGAGCAGTTCTTC,CASSSRGEGDNEQFF
TRBV28,.,TRBJ1-2,TRBD1,TGTGCCAGCAGTTTAATACAGGGGGCTAACTATGGCTACACCTTC,CASSLIQGANYGYTF
TRBV30,.,TRBJ1-3,.,TGTGCCTGGATAAGAAAAGGGGACATCTCTGGAAACACCATATATTTT,CAWIRKGDISGNTIYF
TRBV5-1,.,TRBJ2-5,TRBD1,TGCGCCAGCAGCTCCCGGGACAGGGTGCAAGAGACCCAGTACTTC,CASSSRDRVQETQYF
TRBV5-1,.,TRBJ1-3,.,TGCGCCAGCAGCTTGGTAGCCAGCTCTGGAAACACCATATATTTT,CASSLVASSGNTIYF
TRBV15,once,TRBJ2-3,TRBD2,TGTGCCACCAGCAGAGATCTAGCGGGAGTGACAGATACGCAGTATTTT,CATSRDLAGVTDTQYF
TRBV4-3,.,TRBJ1-2,.,TGCGCCAGCAGCCAAGATCGGCCGGGGGACTATGGCTACACCTTC,CASSQDRPGDYGYTF
TRBV30,.,TRBJ1-2,.,TGTGCCTGGAGTAGCCGACAGGCTAACTATGGCTACACCTTC,CAWSSRQANYGYTF
TRBV28,.,TRBJ1-4,TRBD1,TGTGCCAGCAGTTTGACGACAGGGAATGAAAAACTGTTTTTT,CASSLTTGNEKLFF
TRBV5-1,.,TRBJ1-1,.,TGCGCCAGCAGCTTCGCCGGGATGGAAGCTTTCTTT,CASSFAGMEAFF
TRBV27,.,TRBJ1-6,.,TGTGCCAGCAGTTTATCGGGCGGGGGTTGGAATTCACCCCTCCACTTT,CASSLSGGGWNSPLHF
TRBV19,.,TRBJ1-5,.,TGTGCCAGTAGTATAGCGGACATTAGCAATCAGCCCCAGCATTTT,CASSIADISNQPQHF
TRBV2,once,TRBJ2-6,.,TGTGCCAGCGGGGCCTCTGGGGCCAACGTCCTGACTTTC,CASGASGANVLTF
TRBV9,.,TRBJ2-1,.,TGTGCCAGCAGCGTACGGGAATTTTTCGGGTTAAGTGAGCAGTTCTTC,CASSVREFFGLSEQFF
TRBV4-1,.,TRBJ1-2,.,TGCGCCAGCAGCCAAGAACAGTTAGGGGGAGTCGGCGGCTACACCTTC,CASSQEQLGGVGGYTF
TRBV5-4,.,TRBJ2-5,TRBD2,TGTGCCAGCAGCTTCGGACTAGCGGGAGAGGGGACCCAGTACTTC,CASSFGLAGEGTQYF
TRBV7-2,once,TRBJ1-1,.,TGTGCCAGCAGCTTAGGTTCAGTGGGACAAGATTATGAAGCTTTCTTT,CASSLGSVGQDYEAFF
TRBV4-3,.,TRBJ1-1,.,TGCGCCAGCAGCCTAAGAGAGGGGGATGAAGCTTTCTTT,CASSLREGDEAFF
TRBV15,.,TRBJ1-1,TRBD1,TGTGCCACCAGCCCTAGGACAGGGTTTGGGACTGAAGCTTTCTTT,CATSPRTGFGTEAFF
TRBV10-3,.,TRBJ1-6,.,TGTGCCATCAGGGGGGGTAATTCACCCCTCCACTTT,CAIRGGNSPLHF
TRBV28,.,TRBJ2-7,.,TGTGCCAGCAGTCCCGGGGGAGGACCCGACGAGCAGTACTTC,CASSPGGGPDEQYF
TRBV27,.,TRBJ2-7,.,TGTGCCAGCAGTTTAAAAGGAAGTAGGGGCTACGAGCAGTACTTC,CASSLKGSRGYEQYF
TRBV6-5,.,TRBJ1-2,TRBD1,TGTGCCAGCAGTGGCCAGACAGGGTCCTCCGGCTACACCTTC,CASSGQTGSSGYTF
TRBV27,.,TRBJ2-2,TRBD2,TGTGCCAGCAGTCGGACTAGATGGGACACCGGGGAGCTGTTTTTT,CASSRTRWDTGELFF
TRBV4-1,.,TRBJ2-1,TRBD2,TGCGCCAGCAGCTACACGACTAGCGGGAAAGTCGATGAGCAGTTCTTC,CASSYTTSGKVDEQFF
TRBV6-1,.,TRBJ2-3,.,TGTGCCAGCAGCCCCAGGGCAGGGGACACAGATACGCAGTATTTT,CASSPRAGDTDTQYF
TRBV27,.,TRBJ2-5,TRBD1,TGTGCCAGCACCCCAAGGACAGGGGGGGAGACCCAGTACTTC,CASTPRTGGETQYF
TRBV10-3,.,TRBJ2-7,TRBD1,TGTGCCATCAGTTCCTACAGGGGTAGTTACGAGCAGTACTTC,CAISSYRGSYEQYF
TRBV7-2,once,TRBJ1-6,.,TGTGCCAGCAGCTTAGGTCAGGGGTATAATTCACCCCTCCACTTT,CASSLGQGYNSPLHF
TRBV2,few,TRBJ1-2,TRBD1,TGTGCCACCGGGACAGGGCCTAACTATGGCTACACCTTC,CATGTGPNYGYTF
TRBV2,.,TRBJ1-1,.,TGTGCCAGCAGTTCCGACAGTCTCCTGAACACTGAAGCTTTCTTT,CASSSDSLLNTEAFF
TRBV6-1,.,TRBJ1-5,TRBD1,TGTGCCAGCACCAGACAGGGGGATCAGCCCCAGCATTTT,CASTRQGDQPQHF
TRBV2,.,TRBJ2-2,.,TGTGCCTCCCAGGGGAGTTACACCGGGGAGCTGTTTTTT,CASQGSYTGELFF
TRBV9,.,TRBJ2-5,.,TGTGCCAGCAGCCGAGGACTGGGAAAAGAGACCCAGTACTTC,CASSRGLGKETQYF
TRBV28,.,TRBJ1-1,.,TGTGCCAGCAGTTTGTTAGCGGAAGCTTTCTTT,CASSLLAEAFF
TRBV6-1,.,TRBJ2-5,.,TGTGCCAGCAGTGCTTGGTCCGGAGTATTACAAGAGACCCAGTACTTC,CASSAWSGVLQETQYF
TRBV18,.,TRBJ1-1,.,TGTGCCAGCTCACCGTTGGACAGCAACACTGAAGCTTTCTTT,CASSPLDSNTEAFF
TRBV5-6,.,TRBJ1-2,.,TGTGCCAGCAGCTTGGGTCGCAACGACTGGGGCTACACCTTC,CASSLGRNDWGYTF
TRBV30,few,TRBJ1-4,.,TGTGCCTGGAGTGTACAACTCACGGGGGTACTGTTTTTT,CAWSVQLTGVLFF
TRBV27,.,TRBJ2-2,.,TGTGCCAGCAGCCCGACAGTCCAGGGCGGGGAGCTGTTTTTT,CASSPTVQGGELFF
TRBV7-9,.,TRBJ2-5,.,TGTGCCAGCAGCTTAGGCGAGTACCAAGAGACCCAGTACTTC,CASSLGEYQETQYF
TRBV15,.,TRBJ1-5,.,TGTGCCACTGCGACCCTCCAGGGGAGAGATCAGCCCCAGCATTTT,CATATLQGRDQPQHF
TRBV7-8,.,TRBJ1-4,.,TGTGCCAGCAGCTTAGGATGGCAGGGATCTGAAAAACTGTTTTTT,CASSLGWQGSEKLFF